This T cell receptor beta chain was sequenced during a study of cytomegalovirus exposure and HLA in healthy donors. Germline CDR1 reads WNHNN; CDR2 reads SYGVQD (reference sequence). V shed 3 bases, J shed 9 bases, and the junction held 11 bases outside the gene matches. CDR3 size: 15 residues. PCR involved 60 Vbeta and 13 Jbeta primers. Here immunoSEQ multiplex PCR was the method, and the copy in TCRdb shows in-frame clones only, minus some. The sample has about 170,000 clones, around 80% seen once. This clone has a single count. Its target is not known. Study-wide findings and caveats: Most TCRs appeared rarely, but some public TCRs recurred in many donors. Later analysis identified around 15,000 TCR beta sequences associated with HLA alleles, using a false discovery rate threshold of 0.05. A missense DCLRE1C variant was associated with V- and J-gene trimming of TCR beta chains in a later analysis, and an independent cohort replicated the association.

What was sequenced was PBMCs. The origin of this receptor is a woman between 50 and 59 years old in good health and CMV-seropositive. This chain connects TRBV10-1 to TRBJ1-2; TRBD1 aligns across 9 bases. DNA for the CDR3: TGCGCCAGCAGTGACAGGACAGGGGCCCCTTCAAGCTACACCTTC. Encoded protein: CASSDRTGAPSSYTF.